Listed below are T cell receptor beta chains from one sample, sequenced in a study of blood T cell repertoires in COVID-19. Repertoires were generated with immunoSEQ multiplex PCR, while TCRdb's copy carries only in-frame clones and drops some. The data contain 450,000 or so clones, around 91% of them singletons. The material sequenced was PBMCs or T cells enriched from blood (not recorded which). The origin of the receptors is a man between 18 and 35 years old who had recovered from COVID-19. CDR3s include the opening cysteine and the closing phenylalanine or tryptophan. The D gene is left open where the match is weak. The size field is filled for only some rows; it gives once, few, many or a size class.

clone size	J gene	V gene	D gene	CDR3 DNA	CDR3 protein
.	TRBJ1-3	TRBV30	.	TGTGCCTGGAGTGTGGGCCCTTTGGAGGAGGTCTCTGGAAACACCATATATTTT	CAWSVGPLEEVSGNTIYF
.	TRBJ1-1	TRBV6-1	.	TGTGCCAGCAGTGAATGGGGGGGACGAACTGAAGCTTTCTTT	CASSEWGGRTEAFF
.	TRBJ1-3	TRBV19	.	TGTGCCAGTAGTAGAGGGGGTTTTGGGGGCTCTGGAAACACCATATATTTT	CASSRGGFGGSGNTIYF
.	TRBJ2-5	TRBV27	TRBD1	TGTGCCAGCAGCACCTATCAGGGGGCCAAGACCCAGTACTTC	CASSTYQGAKTQYF
.	TRBJ2-6	TRBV18	.	TGTGCCAGCTCACCACCGTCGGCAGGCTCTGGGGCCAACGTCCTGACTTTC	CASSPPSAGSGANVLTF
.	TRBJ2-1	TRBV25-1	TRBD1	TGTGCCAGCAGTGACTATCCAGGACAGGGAGGCGCTGAGCAGTTCTTC	CASSDYPGQGGAEQFF
.	TRBJ2-1	TRBV7-2	.	TGTGCCAGCAGCTTAGTTTCGTCGGTTAGCAATGAGCAGTTCTTC	CASSLVSSVSNEQFF
.	TRBJ1-1	TRBV6-5	TRBD1	TGTGCCAGCAGAAGAGACAGGGTTATGAACACTGAAGCTTTCTTT	CASRRDRVMNTEAFF
.	TRBJ2-2	TRBV11-2	TRBD2	TGTGCCAGCAGCCCACACGGGACTAGCGGCACCGGGGAGCTGTTTTTT	CASSPHGTSGTGELFF
once	TRBJ1-1	TRBV6-6	TRBD1	TGTGCCAGCAGTCCCCAAACCGGACAGGCCCCCACTGAAGCTTTCTTT	CASSPQTGQAPTEAFF
.	TRBJ2-7	TRBV20-1	.	TGCAGTCCGAGCGGCTACGAGCAGTACTTC	CSPSGYEQYF
once	TRBJ1-2	TRBV10-3	.	TGTGCCATCAGTGAAAAGGGAAGGACGGGAAACAACTATGGCTACACCTTC	CAISEKGRTGNNYGYTF
.	TRBJ2-7	TRBV2	TRBD2	TGTGCCAGCAGTATGACTAGCGGGAGTGCTGAGCAGTACTTC	CASSMTSGSAEQYF
.	TRBJ1-5	TRBV5-5	TRBD1	TGTGCCAGCAGCTCAGAAATTAGACAGGGCAGTCAGCCCCAGCATTTT	CASSSEIRQGSQPQHF
once	TRBJ2-3	TRBV5-1	.	TGCGCCAGCAGCTTGGCCCTAGGGCTAGCAGGAGATACGCAGTATTTT	CASSLALGLAGDTQYF
few	TRBJ2-3	TRBV7-9	TRBD1	TGTGCCAGCAGCTCCCGGACAGGGGGCGTAGCAGATACGCAGTATTTT	CASSSRTGGVADTQYF
.	TRBJ1-2	TRBV3-1/TRBV3-2	.	TGTGCCAGCAGCCAATCTAATAGCGGCTACACCTTC	CASSQSNSGYTF
.	TRBJ2-7	TRBV27	.	TGTGCCAGCAGGACACCCTACGAGCAGTACTTC	CASRTPYEQYF
.	TRBJ1-5	TRBV27	.	TGTGCCAGCAGTTCCACACCAAATCAGCCCCAGCATTTT	CASSSTPNQPQHF
.	TRBJ1-2	TRBV5-6	.	TGTGCCAGCGCCAAGGGGGTTCCTGGCTATGGCTACACCTTC	CASAKGVPGYGYTF
once	TRBJ1-2	TRBV15	TRBD1	TGTGCCACGCAAACTGGGACAGGGGCCCTCTATGGCTACACCTTC	CATQTGTGALYGYTF
.	TRBJ1-2	TRBV12-3/TRBV12-4	TRBD1	TGTGCCAGCAGTTCCGGGACAGATATTGGCTACACCTTC	CASSSGTDIGYTF
.	TRBJ2-7	TRBV27	.	TGTGCCAGCAGTTTATCATGGGGGGCCTACGAGCAGTACTTC	CASSLSWGAYEQYF
.	TRBJ1-5	TRBV28	.	TGTGCCAGCAGTAAGACAGTACAGCCCCAGCATTTT	CASSKTVQPQHF
.	TRBJ1-5	TRBV28	TRBD1	TGTGCCAGCAGCCGCCTCCAGGGGGCGGGTCAGCCCCAGCATTTT	CASSRLQGAGQPQHF
.	TRBJ2-5	TRBV11-2	.	TGTGCCAGCAGCCTCCAACCCAGCGGACAAGAGACCCAGTACTTC	CASSLQPSGQETQYF
.	TRBJ1-5	TRBV4-1	.	TGCGCCAGCAGCCAAGACGGGCAGGGTGGCCAGCCCCAGCATTTT	CASSQDGQGGQPQHF
.	TRBJ1-1	TRBV3-1/TRBV3-2	.	TGTGCCAGCAGCCAGCAGGGTTCGGCTTTCTTT	CASSQQGSAFF
.	TRBJ2-2	TRBV5-6	.	TGTGCCAGCAGACAACGACAGGTGAACACCGGGGAGCTGTTTTTT	CASRQRQVNTGELFF
.	TRBJ2-3	TRBV28	TRBD2	TGTGCCAGCAGTCTCAGGCAACTAGCGGCCCAGTATTTT	CASSLRQLAAQYF